What follows are 24 T cell receptor beta chains derived from one specimen sequenced in a study of human CD8 memory T cell subsets. UMI-labeled 5' RACE was used to make TCR beta libraries. From its re-call of the 5' RACE reads, TCRdb lists each CDR3 protein once, without DNA. Across about 9,200 distinct CDR3 sequences, the top ten clones capture roughly 21% of the sample. The specimen was CD8+ stem-like memory T cells (TSCM and TCM) sorted from PBMCs. Subset in this sample: stem-like memory CD8 T cells (TSTEM), CCR7+ PD-1- TIGIT-. These receptors came from a human donor in good health.

This chain links TRBV27 with TRBJ2-1; TCRdb's D call, TRBD2, is unchecked because there is no DNA. Germline V gives CDR1 MNHEY, CDR2 SMNVEV (reference sequence). The CDR3 runs to 14 residues. The CDR3 protein is CASSSLAGDNEQFF.

The V and J genes are TRBV7-2 and TRBJ2-2. Germline-derived CDR1 and CDR2 are SGHTA and FQGNSA. CDR3 length: 14 amino acids. The CDR3: CASSSWANTGELFF.

The rearrangement joins TRBV4-2 to TRBJ2-7; the D call from TCRdb, TRBD2, cannot be confirmed without DNA. CDR1 and CDR2 from the germline V gene are LGHNA and YNFKEQ. This CDR3 is 16 amino acids long. The CDR3 loop is CASSQEVRAGAYEQYF.

Its frequency marks this clonotype as medium-sized. V gene TRBV29-1 combines with J gene TRBJ1-2; the TCRdb call, TRBD1, lacks DNA for checking. The CDR3 has 13 residues. From germline, CDR1 is SQVTM and CDR2 ANQGSEA. The CDR3 protein is CSVEGAGDYGYTF. Complete variable domain (other parts from reference TRBV29-1 and TRBJ1-2): SAVISQKPSRDICQRGTSLTIQCQVDSQVTMMFWYRQQPGQSLTLIATANQGSEATYESGFVIDKFPISRPNLTFSTLTVSNMSPEDSSIYLCSVEGAGDYGYTFGSGTRLTVV.

The CDR3 here is CASSSRTGRGQETQYF. This sequence joins TRBV13 and TRBJ2-5; with no DNA, the TCRdb D assignment of TRBD1 cannot be verified. The CDR3 has 16 amino acids. Germline-derived CDR1 and CDR2 are PRHDT and FYEKMQ (reference sequence). The whole variable domain, filled in from reference TRBV13 and TRBJ2-5, reads AAGVIQSPRHLIKEKRETATLKCYPIPRHDTVYWYQQGPGQDPQFLISFYEKMQSDKGSIPDRFSAQQFSDYHSELNMSSLELGDSALYFCASSSRTGRGQETQYFGPGTRLLVL.

The chain combines TRBV29-1 with TRBJ2-7; TCRdb returns TRBD1, unconfirmable since there is no DNA. Looked up from germline, CDR1 is SQVTM and CDR2 is ANQGSEA. The CDR3 spans 14 residues. The CDR3 is CSVAETGGGYEQYF.

This chain uses TRBV20-1 with TRBJ2-7; the TRBD1 assignment by TCRdb is unverifiable without DNA. Germline V gene sequence: CDR1 DFQATT, CDR2 SNEGSKA (reference sequence). The CDR3 covers 15 residues. CDR3 in amino acids: CSAFLPGQGAYEQYF.

This clonotype is classed as medium-sized by frequency. The genes are TRBV20-1 and TRBJ2-5; absent DNA, TCRdb's TRBD1 call cannot be checked. The CDR3 totals 14 residues. The germline V gene encodes CDR1 DFQATT and CDR2 SNEGSKA (reference sequence). This CDR3 is CSANMGQLLETQYF.

This clonotype is classed as medium-sized by frequency. V gene TRBV27 combines with J gene TRBJ1-2; TCRdb indicates TRBD1, and absent DNA this call remains unverified. CDR3 length: 17 amino acids. Germline assignment: CDR1 MNHEY and CDR2 SMNVEV (reference sequence). The CDR3: CASSSSVVEGINYGYTF.

The V call is TRBV7-4, the J call TRBJ2-7. Germline CDR1 reads SGHVT; CDR2 reads SQSDAQ. The CDR3 runs to 16 residues. CDR3 protein: CASSLALTQSSYEQYF.

The V and J genes are TRBV10-3 and TRBJ2-7; TCRdb's D call, TRBD2, is unchecked because there is no DNA. This CDR3 contains 16 residues. Looked up from germline, CDR1 is ENHRY and CDR2 is SYGVKD. This CDR3 is CAISESGRRISYEQYF.

The chain employs TRBV6-5 and TRBJ1-3; TCRdb names TRBD1, which stays unverified in the absence of DNA. This CDR3 has 19 residues. Germline CDR1 and CDR2: MNHEY and SVGAGI. This chain's CDR3 is CASSYYGGGQEYSGNTIYF.

The J gene is TRBJ2-2, the V gene TRBV29-1; as DNA is missing, the TRBD1 call by TCRdb cannot be tested. The CDR3 contains 14 residues. Germline assignment: CDR1 SQVTM and CDR2 ANQGSEA. The CDR3 loop is CSVEEGPATGELFF.

The chain couples TRBV29-1 to TRBJ2-7; lacking DNA, the TRBD2 call made by TCRdb goes unchecked. The CDR3 sequence is 14 residues long. Germline CDR1 reads SQVTM; CDR2 reads ANQGSEA. CDR3 region: CSVEGEGLSYEQYF.

The rearrangement uses TRBV12-3 or TRBV12-4 and TRBJ2-1; no DNA is available, so the TRBD1 call from TCRdb remains unchecked. The CDR3 is made up of 12 amino acids. This CDR3 is CASSLDRDEQFF.

This chain uses TRBV7-8 with TRBJ2-7; checking the TCRdb D call of TRBD1 is not possible without DNA. Germline CDR1 is SGHVS and CDR2 is FQNEAQ. CDR3 length: 15 residues. CDR3 sequence reads: CASSFTGLSSYEQYF.

Frequency places this clonotype as medium-sized. The rearrangement uses TRBV6-2 or TRBV6-3 and TRBJ2-5; TCRdb returns TRBD2, unconfirmable since there is no DNA. Germline assignment: CDR1 MNHEY and CDR2 SVGEGT. The CDR3 consists of 13 residues. Here the CDR3 reads CASTPRAEETQYF.

This chain joins TRBV6-2 or TRBV6-3 and TRBJ2-1; the D gene TCRdb calls, TRBD2, cannot be checked with no DNA. Germline V gene sequence: CDR1 MNHEY, CDR2 SVGEGT. This CDR3 spans 14 amino acids. The CDR3 loop is CASSYVLAGIEQFF.

This clonotype is classed as medium-sized (0.01 to 0.1%) by frequency. This chain joins TRBV4-1 and TRBJ2-1; checking the TCRdb D call of TRBD1 is not possible without DNA. The CDR3 length is 14 residues. Germline lookup yields CDR1 MGHRA and CDR2 YSYEKL. This chain's CDR3 is CASSHSSRKDEQFF.

The V gene is TRBV27, the J gene TRBJ2-1; absent DNA, TCRdb's TRBD2 call cannot be checked. The CDR3 is made up of 16 amino acids. Looked up from germline, CDR1 is MNHEY and CDR2 is SMNVEV (reference sequence). CDR3 in amino acids: CASSFTVGAGFNEQFF.

This clonotype counts as medium-sized (0.01 to 0.1%) by frequency. J is TRBJ1-2 and V is TRBV29-1; the D call from TCRdb, TRBD1, cannot be confirmed without DNA. The germline CDR1 and CDR2 sequences are SQVTM and ANQGSEA. CDR3 length: 12 amino acids. CDR3 protein: CSVERGDYGYTF.

The CDR3 here is CASSLGPANEQFF. V is TRBV5-1 and J is TRBJ2-1. CDR1 and CDR2 from the germline V gene are SGHRS and YFSETQ. The CDR3 has 13 residues.

This clonotype is labeled medium-sized based on frequency. The V and J genes are TRBV7-2 and TRBJ2-3. The CDR3 covers 17 residues. Germline CDR1 reads SGHTA; CDR2 reads FQGNSA. The chain's CDR3 is CASSLAVWGGGADTQYF.

The chain employs TRBV27 and TRBJ1-2. The CDR3 runs to 14 residues. Per germline, CDR1 MNHEY and CDR2 SMNVEV (reference sequence). The CDR3 here is CASSLLTGSNGYTF.